The 19 T cell receptor beta chains given below trace back to one sample, sequenced in a study of graft-versus-host responses after intestinal transplantation. The data were produced by immunoSEQ multiplex PCR, yet TCRdb's version contains in-frame clones alone and is incomplete. The sample has 9,500 to 15,000 clones, 35% seen once. There were approximately 200,000 CFSE-labeled responder cells plated together with approximately 200,000 irradiated, violet-dye-labeled stimulator cells. The sample here was alloreactive CD8+ T cells from a mixed lymphocyte reaction culture, taken before intestinal transplant. Described subset: CFSE-low proliferating T cells sorted from roughly six-day pre-transplant mixed lymphocyte reaction (GvH or HvG direction). Receptors were obtained from a human patient who received an intestinal transplant.

The V call is TRBV4-1, the J call TRBJ1-1; the D gene is possibly TRBD1 (5 bases). The ends were cut back, 3 bases at V and 4 bases at J, with 18 bases in the middle. CDR1 is MGHRA, CDR2 YSYEKL, per germline. CDR3 length: 16 residues. DNA of the CDR3: TGCGCCAGCAGCCAGCTCTTCCGGGAGGGGAGCACTGAAGCTTTCTTT. Encoded protein: CASSQLFREGSTEAFF.

The chain is built from TRBV7-3 and TRBJ2-1; a weak D match, TRBD2 (5 bases). The CDR3 totals 20 residues. CDR1 SGHTA and CDR2 FQGTGA come from the germline V gene. Between the trimmed V and J ends, which lost 4 bases and 4 bases, there was a span of 29 bases. Here the CDR3 DNA reads TGTGCCAGCAGCTCCCTCCCCTTTTTGGCAGGATTCCCGGGGTACAATGAGCAGTTCTTC. Translated, it gives CASSSLPFLAGFPGYNEQFF.

This chain joins TRBV4-3 and TRBJ2-1; tentative D call: TRBD1 (6 bases). V lost 0 bases and J 4 bases, leaving 10 bases between the germline ends. The CDR3 runs to 15 residues. CDR1 and CDR2 from the germline V gene are LGHNA and YSLEER. The CDR3 is CASSQDRGNYNEQFF. The CDR3, as DNA: TGCGCCAGCAGCCAAGACAGGGGAAATTACAATGAGCAGTTCTTC.

The chain combines TRBV10-2 with TRBJ2-7, with 11 positions matching TRBD2. Germline V lookup: CDR1 WSHSY, CDR2 SAAADI. The CDR3 has 13 residues. V shed 8 bases, J shed 5 bases, and the junction held 5 bases outside the gene matches. The CDR3 sequence is CASVAGGDDEQYF. CDR3 bases: TGCGCCAGCGTAGCGGGAGGGGACGACGAGCAGTACTTC.

The V gene is TRBV19, the J gene TRBJ2-7, with 7 positions matching TRBD2. The V and J ends lost 3 bases and 0 bases, in that order; junction bases with no gene match: 5. Germline V gene sequence: CDR1 LNHDA, CDR2 SQIVND (reference sequence). The CDR3 covers 15 residues. The CDR3 nucleotides read TGTGCCAGTAGTATTGGAGCGGGGCTCTCCTACGAGCAGTACTTC. Its protein product is CASSIGAGLSYEQYF.

In its sample, this clone was seen a few times. The chain joins TRBV6-5 to TRBJ2-3; D might be TRBD1 or TRBD2, each matching 6 bases. The CDR3 loop spans 14 amino acids. The germline V gene encodes CDR1 MNHEY and CDR2 SVGAGI. The ends were cut back, 7 bases at V and 3 bases at J, with 14 bases in the middle. Here the CDR3 DNA reads TGTGCCAGCAAACGGGGGCGTACGACAGATACGCAGTATTTT. Protein product: CASKRGRTTDTQYF.

CDR3 in amino acids: CASSPSGLVYGYTF. CDR3 nucleotide sequence: TGTGCCAGCAGCCCCAGTGGGCTTGTCTATGGCTACACCTTC. V and J are TRBV4-2 and TRBJ1-2; no clear D. With 4 bases removed from V and 4 bases from J, the gap between germline ends came to 13 bases. The CDR3 loop spans 14 amino acids. Per germline, CDR1 LGHNA and CDR2 YNFKEQ.

The CDR3 region is CASSPLAGGFHEQFF. CDR3 nucleotide sequence: TGTGCCAGTAGTCCCCTAGCGGGAGGTTTTCATGAGCAGTTCTTC. The chain is built from TRBV19 and TRBJ2-1; 11 nucleotides agree with TRBD2. The V segment lost 5 bases and the J segment 8 bases; nucleotides outside the gene matches: 8. This CDR3 has 15 residues. The V gene's germline CDR1 is LNHDA and CDR2 SQIVND (reference sequence). Supplemented by reference TRBV19 and TRBJ2-1, the full variable domain reads DGGITQSPKYLFRKEGQNVTLSCEQNLNHDAMYWYRQDPGQGLRLIYYSQIVNDFQKGDIAEGYSVSREKKESFPLTVTSAQKNPTAFYLCASSPLAGGFHEQFFGPGTRLTVL.

Sample share makes this clone medium-sized. The chain is built from TRBV7-9 and TRBJ2-7; D is unclear. The germline CDR1 and CDR2 sequences are SEHNR and FQNEAQ (reference sequence). The V end lost 3 bases, the J end lost 2 bases, and 8 bases lay between the germline ends. The CDR3 is made up of 13 amino acids. CDR3: CASSFAVAYEQYF. DNA for the CDR3: TGTGCCAGCAGCTTCGCGGTGGCCTACGAGCAGTACTTC. The full variable domain, with the rest looked up from reference TRBV7-9 and TRBJ2-7, is DTGVSQNPRHKITKRGQNVTFRCDPISEHNRLYWYRQTLGQGPEFLTYFQNEAQLEKSRLLSDRFSAERPKGSFSTLEIQRTEQGDSAMYLCASSFAVAYEQYFGPGTRLTVT.

The chain uses TRBV11-3 and TRBJ1-2, with TRBD1 as a possible D gene (5 bases). From germline, CDR1 is SGHNT and CDR2 YENEEA. Trimming pared 3 bases from V and 3 bases from J, leaving 8 bases between. The CDR3 contains 13 residues. CDR3 amino acids: CASSFAGHYGYTF. The CDR3 DNA follows: TGTGCCAGCAGCTTTGCAGGGCACTATGGCTACACCTTC. The entire variable domain, with the rest obtained from reference TRBV11-3 and TRBJ1-2, is as follows: EAGVVQSPRYKIIEKKQPVAFWCNPISGHNTLYWYLQNLGQGPELLIRYENEEAVDDSQLPKDRFSAERLKGVDSTLKIQPAELGDSAVYLCASSFAGHYGYTFGSGTRLTVV.

CDR3 sequence reads: CASSLLSTGELFF. Written as DNA, the CDR3 is TGTGCCAGCAGTTTACTCTCCACCGGGGAGCTGTTTTTT. J is TRBJ2-2 and V is TRBV27; D is undetermined. The CDR3 is 13 residues long. The V gene's germline CDR1 is MNHEY and CDR2 SMNVEV (reference sequence). V was shortened by 2 bases and J by 4 bases, with 5 bases between the two germline ends.

The rearrangement joins TRBV5-6 to TRBJ2-7; 9 bases are a match to TRBD2. The V and J ends lost 7 bases and 4 bases, in that order; junction bases with no gene match: 3. CDR3 size: 12 residues. The germline V gene has CDR1 SGHDT and CDR2 YYEEEE. The CDR3 reads CASGGGGYEQYF. The DNA for the CDR3 is TGTGCCAGCGGCGGGGGGGGATACGAGCAGTACTTC.

This clone has just a few counts. The chain links TRBV30 to TRBJ2-1, with D perhaps matching TRBD1 (6 bases). Germline values: CDR1 GTSNPN, CDR2 SVGIG (reference sequence). The V end lost 3 bases, the J end lost 1 base, and 16 bases lay between the germline ends. The CDR3 sequence is 16 residues long. The CDR3 DNA reads TGTGCCTGGAGCTGGGGGCCAGGGTTATCCTACAATGAGCAGTTCTTC. Protein product: CAWSWGPGLSYNEQFF.

The chain recombines TRBV7-9 with TRBJ2-5; 9 bases map to TRBD2. CDR1 is SEHNR, CDR2 FQNEAQ, per germline (reference sequence). V gave up 4 bases and J gave up 4 bases; unmatched junction bases: 4. This CDR3 is 14 amino acids long. The CDR3, as DNA: TGTGCCAGCAGCTCGATGACTAGCGGAGAGACCCAGTACTTC. It yields the protein CASSSMTSGETQYF.

A few counts support this clone. The rearrangement joins TRBV11-3 to TRBJ2-5; 7 bases line up with TRBD1. Germline V CDR1 and CDR2: SGHNT, YENEEA. CDR3 length: 16 amino acids. The V and J ends lost 1 base and 4 bases, in that order; junction bases with no gene match: 9. The DNA of the CDR3 is TGTGCCAGCAGCTTAGGGGCAGGGGGTGTCGGAGAGACCCAGTACTTC. Its translation is CASSLGAGGVGETQYF.

This clone was seen a few times. This chain links TRBV7-6 with TRBJ2-7; a possible D gene is TRBD2 (5 bases). Trimming took 3 bases from V and 2 from J, leaving 11 bases between them. CDR1 is SGHVS and CDR2 is FNYEAQ in the germline V gene. There are 14 residues in the CDR3. The CDR3 region has the DNA TGTGCCAGCAGCTTCAGGACGGGAACCTACGAGCAGTACTTC. Translation: CASSFRTGTYEQYF.

This chain joins TRBV4-3 and TRBJ2-1; tentative D call: TRBD2 (6 bases). V was pared by 5 bases and J by 0 bases, with 14 bases between. This CDR3 is built from 16 residues. From germline, CDR1 is LGHNA and CDR2 YSLEER. The CDR3 reads CASSISGSSSYNEQFF. The CDR3 DNA reads as TGCGCCAGCAGCATTAGCGGTTCCAGCTCCTACAATGAGCAGTTCTTC.

V gene TRBV28 combines with J gene TRBJ2-7; possibly TRBD2 for D (7 bases). Germline lookup yields CDR1 MDHEN and CDR2 SYDVKM. This CDR3 is built from 15 residues. Trimming removed 6 bases from V and 3 bases from J, with 18 bases in between. As DNA, the CDR3 is TGTGCCAGCAGAGGGGGGGGACTGGGCATCTACGAGCAGTACTTC. Amino acid sequence: CASRGGGLGIYEQYF. The complete variable domain, with remaining parts taken from reference TRBV28 and TRBJ2-7, reads DVKVTQSSRYLVKRTGEKVFLECVQDMDHENMFWYRQDPGLGLRLIYFSYDVKMKEKGDIPEGYSVSREKKERFSLILESASTNQTSMYLCASRGGGLGIYEQYFGPGTRLTVT.

V usage is TRBV4-3 and J usage is TRBJ2-4, with 11 bases aligning to TRBD2. The CDR3 runs to 19 residues. Unmatched junction bases numbered 14, after V lost 4 bases and J lost 3 bases. The V gene's germline CDR1 is LGHNA and CDR2 YSLEER. This CDR3 is CASSRRYSGRAWFKNIQYF. CDR3 in DNA: TGCGCCAGCAGCCGCAGATATAGCGGGAGGGCCTGGTTCAAAAACATTCAGTACTTC.